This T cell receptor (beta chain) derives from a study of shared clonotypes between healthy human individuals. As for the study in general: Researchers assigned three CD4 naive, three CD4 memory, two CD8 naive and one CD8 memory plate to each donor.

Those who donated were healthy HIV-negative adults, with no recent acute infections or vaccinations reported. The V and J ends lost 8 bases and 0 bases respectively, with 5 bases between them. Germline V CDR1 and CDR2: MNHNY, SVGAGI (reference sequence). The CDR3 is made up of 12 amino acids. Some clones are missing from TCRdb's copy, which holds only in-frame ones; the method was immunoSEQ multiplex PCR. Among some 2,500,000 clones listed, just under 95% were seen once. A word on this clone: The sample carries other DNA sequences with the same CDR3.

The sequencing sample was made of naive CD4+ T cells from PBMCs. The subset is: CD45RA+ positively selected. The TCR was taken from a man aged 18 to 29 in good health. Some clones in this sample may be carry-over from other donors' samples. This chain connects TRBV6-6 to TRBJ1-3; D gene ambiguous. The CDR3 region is CASGSSGNTIYF. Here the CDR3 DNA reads TGTGCCAGCGGCAGCTCTGGAAACACCATATATTTT.